This T cell receptor (beta chain) was profiled in a study of blood T cell repertoires in COVID-19. Germline V gene data show CDR1 as SGHTA and CDR2 as FQGNSA. V shed 3 bases, J shed 6 bases, and the junction held 3 bases outside the gene matches. The CDR3 consists of 15 residues. Authors' processing steps: Amplification with reference gene primers provided the estimates of nucleated cell counts. The repertoire was sequenced with immunoSEQ multiplex PCR; TCRdb's copy has only in-frame clones and lacks some. The V and J calls and clone size were taken over from that table, and D and trimming were inferred from the DNA. This table has around 41,000 clones, around 83% appearing once.

The sequence was collected from a woman of 80 years or more with acute or convalescent COVID-19. The chain combines TRBV7-2 with TRBJ2-1; 12 bases are shared with TRBD2. Sequencing was performed on peripheral blood. The CDR3 sequence is CASSFRTSGVNEQFF. As DNA, the CDR3 is TGTGCCAGCAGCTTTAGGACTAGCGGGGTCAATGAGCAGTTCTTC.